The 26 T cell receptor beta chains in this list originate from one sample, sequenced in a study of blood T cell repertoires in COVID-19. Produced via immunoSEQ multiplex PCR; TCRdb's table is partial and in-frame only. The data show about 43,000 clones, roughly 87% seen once. The sequencing sample was made of peripheral blood. The source of these receptors is a man between 60 and 75 years old with active COVID-19.

The chain recombines TRBV7-3 with TRBJ1-2, with D unclear. Germline V gives CDR1 SGHTA, CDR2 FQGTGA. V lost 2 bases, J lost 8 bases, and 12 bases lay in between. The length of the CDR3 is 13 residues. CDR3 bases: TGTGCCAGCAGCTTAGACGGGGTAGAGGGCTACACCTTC. This codes for CASSLDGVEGYTF.

V gene TRBV6-4 combines with J gene TRBJ2-2; a weak D match, TRBD2 (6 bases). The CDR3 consists of 14 residues. Germline CDR1 MRHNA, CDR2 SNTAGT. In DNA form, the CDR3 reads TGTGCGACCAGGCGGGCGGGGCACACCGGGGAGCTGTTTTTT. Protein product: CATRRAGHTGELFF.

This clone occurred once. The V call is TRBV27, the J call TRBJ1-2, with D possibly TRBD1 on 5 matching bases. The V gene's germline CDR1 is MNHEY and CDR2 SMNVEV (reference sequence). V lost 6 bases and J 1 base, leaving 18 bases between the germline ends. The CDR3 covers 16 residues. CDR3 residues: CASRPTGTAYNYGYTF. For the CDR3, the DNA is TGTGCCAGCAGACCCACCGGGACTGCCTATAACTATGGCTACACCTTC.

The chain recombines TRBV29-1 with TRBJ2-7, with 9 positions matching TRBD2. Germline loops: CDR1 SQVTM, CDR2 ANQGSEA. The CDR3 sequence is 12 residues long. V was pared by 4 bases and J by 6 bases, with 4 bases of the junction left unmatched. DNA of the CDR3: TGCAGCGTTGGAATAGCGGGGGCCGAGCAGTACTTC. Translated: CSVGIAGAEQYF.

This chain uses TRBV7-9 with TRBJ2-1, with TRBD2 matching 11 bases. This CDR3 contains 18 residues. Germline V gene data show CDR1 as SEHNR and CDR2 as FQNEAQ (reference sequence). J lost 8 bases, V lost 0 bases, and 12 bases had no gene match. The chain's CDR3 is CASSLATVAGGNVDEQFF. CDR3 coding DNA: TGTGCCAGCAGCTTAGCTACGGTAGCGGGGGGGAATGTGGATGAGCAGTTCTTC.

The V and J genes are TRBV11-2 and TRBJ2-1; D might be TRBD2 (5 bases). This CDR3 region has 16 residues. V was cut by 1 base and J by 0 bases, with 10 bases left in between. Germline CDR1 and CDR2: SGHAT and FQNNGV. In nucleotides, the CDR3 is TGTGCCAGCAGCTTAGTTTACGGGATCTCCTACAATGAGCAGTTCTTC. It translates to CASSLVYGISYNEQFF.

This chain connects TRBV28 to TRBJ2-7; D possibly corresponds to TRBD2 (5 bases). Between the trimmed V and J ends, which lost 4 bases and 1 base, there was a span of 11 bases. Germline V gives CDR1 MDHEN, CDR2 SYDVKM. The CDR3 runs 14 residues. The CDR3 spells CASSSPSRSYEQYF. The DNA of the CDR3 is TGTGCCAGCAGTTCGCCTAGCCGGTCCTACGAGCAGTACTTC.

This sequence joins TRBV7-8 and TRBJ2-3; D is undetermined. Trimming cost V 5 bases and J 0 bases, with 9 bases left between them. This CDR3 region has 14 residues. CDR1 is SGHVS, CDR2 FQNEAQ, per germline. The CDR3, as DNA: TGTGCCAGCAGCCCGATGAGTAGCACAGATACGCAGTATTTT. It encodes CASSPMSSTDTQYF.

The rearrangement uses TRBV18 and TRBJ1-1; tentative D call: TRBD1 (5 bases). The V gene's germline CDR1 is KGHSH and CDR2 LQKENI. V lost 3 bases and J lost 2, with 10 bases in between. This CDR3 spans 14 amino acids. The CDR3 reads CASSPFDRNTEAFF. Written as DNA, the CDR3 is TGTGCCAGCTCACCCTTTGACAGAAACACTGAAGCTTTCTTT. Full variable domain (rest looked up from reference TRBV18 and TRBJ1-1): NAGVMQNPRHLVRRRGQEARLRCSPMKGHSHVYWYRQLPEEGLKFMVYLQKENIIDESGMPKERFSAEFPKEGPSILRIQQVVRGDSAAYFCASSPFDRNTEAFFGQGTRLTVV.

The chain's CDR3 is CASSPNRGSTEAFF. As DNA, the CDR3 is TGTGCCAGCAGCCCCAACAGGGGGAGCACTGAAGCTTTCTTT. This chain uses TRBV7-9 with TRBJ1-1; 8 bases map to TRBD1. CDR1 and CDR2 from the germline V gene are SEHNR and FQNEAQ (reference sequence). V gave up 5 bases and J gave up 4 bases; unmatched junction bases: 6. CDR3 length: 14 residues.

V is TRBV12-3 or TRBV12-4 and J is TRBJ2-1; no clear D gene. There are 13 residues in the CDR3. The ends were cut back, 7 bases at V and 5 bases at J, with 12 bases in the middle. CDR3 sequence: CASKIDSNNEQFF. DNA of the CDR3: TGTGCCAGCAAGATTGACTCGAACAATGAGCAGTTCTTC.

The chain has TRBV2 and TRBJ2-7; TRBD2 aligns across 14 bases. The CDR3 sequence is 15 residues long. Trimming cost V 4 bases and J 4 bases; bases outside gene matches: 3. Germline-derived CDR1 and CDR2 are SNHLY and FYNNEI. Here the CDR3 reads CASSVRTSGRYEQYF. The CDR3 DNA sequence: TGTGCCAGCAGTGTTAGGACTAGCGGGAGGTACGAGCAGTACTTC.

The chain combines TRBV5-1 with TRBJ1-4; 9 nucleotides align to TRBD1. The junction had 6 bases not matched to a gene; V was cut back by 4 bases and J by 5 bases. The CDR3 covers 15 residues. The germline gives CDR1 SGHRS, CDR2 YFSETQ. The CDR3 here is CASSLTGTGNEKLFF. In nucleotides, the CDR3 is TGCGCCAGCAGCCTTACCGGGACAGGGAATGAAAAACTGTTTTTT.

The chain is built from TRBV10-3 and TRBJ1-5, with 8 positions matching TRBD1. V lost 10 bases, J lost 5 bases, and 7 bases stayed unmatched. Germline CDR1 ENHRY, CDR2 SYGVKD. The CDR3 is 13 residues long. The CDR3 DNA is TGTGCCAACGGACAGGGTAGGGATCAGCCCCAGCATTTT. Translated: CANGQGRDQPQHF.

V is TRBV10-3 and J is TRBJ1-2, with a possible D match to TRBD1 (6 bases). V lost 3 bases and J lost 0, with 23 bases in between. Germline CDR1 is ENHRY and CDR2 is SYGVKD. This CDR3 is 19 amino acids long. The chain's CDR3 is CAISDFVAPRQDSNYGYTF. The CDR3, as DNA: TGTGCCATCAGTGATTTTGTCGCCCCGAGACAGGATTCTAACTATGGCTACACCTTC.

The chain carries TRBV29-1 and TRBJ2-5, with TRBD2 matching 7 bases. Germline trimming cut 5 bases from V and 3 bases from J; bases unmatched to any gene: 12. Germline V gives CDR1 SQVTM, CDR2 ANQGSEA. This CDR3 region has 15 residues. This CDR3 is CSVTGGREIEETQYF. The CDR3 DNA reads TGCAGCGTTACCGGTGGGCGGGAGATCGAAGAGACCCAGTACTTC.

The V and J genes are TRBV4-2 and TRBJ1-5; perhaps TRBD1 as D (5 bases). This CDR3 has 15 amino acids. Germline CDR1 is LGHNA and CDR2 is YNFKEQ. Trimming pared 4 bases from V and 0 bases from J, leaving 10 bases between. The CDR3 here is CASSLGQDSNQPQHF. CDR3 in DNA: TGTGCCAGCAGCCTGGGGCAGGATAGCAATCAGCCCCAGCATTTT.

V usage is TRBV10-1 and J usage is TRBJ2-3; 12 bases line up with TRBD2. The V and J ends lost 3 bases and 1 base, in that order; junction bases with no gene match: 8. The CDR3 is 18 amino acids. CDR1 is WNHNN and CDR2 is SYGVQD in the germline V gene (reference sequence). The CDR3 protein is CASSERRLAGDGTDTQYF. CDR3 DNA sequence: TGCGCCAGCAGTGAAAGACGACTAGCGGGAGACGGCACAGATACGCAGTATTTT.

The chain joins TRBV14 to TRBJ1-6; D gene uncertain. This CDR3 is built from 15 residues. V lost 4 bases, J lost 5 bases, and 12 bases lay in between. The germline CDR1 and CDR2 sequences are SGHDN and FVKESK. CDR3 in amino acids: CASSLETADNSPLHF. CDR3 nucleotides: TGTGCCAGCAGCCTCGAGACGGCGGATAATTCACCCCTCCACTTT.

This clone was picked up one time. The chain has TRBV28 and TRBJ2-3, with 9 bases fitting TRBD1. The CDR3 totals 13 residues. Germline assignment: CDR1 MDHEN and CDR2 SYDVKM. V lost 3 bases and J lost 5; bases outside the gene matches: 0. CDR3 nucleotides: TGTGCCAGCAGTTTGGACAGGGGAGATACGCAGTATTTT. Translation: CASSLDRGDTQYF.

The rearrangement uses TRBV5-1 and TRBJ2-2, with a tentative D call TRBD1 (5 bases). This CDR3 has 16 residues. V lost 5 bases, J lost 1 base, and 15 bases lay in between. Germline-derived CDR1 and CDR2 are SGHRS and YFSETQ. Here the CDR3 DNA reads TGCGCCAGCAGGCTCTTTGGGGCGGAGAACACCGGGGAGCTGTTTTTT. Amino acid sequence: CASRLFGAENTGELFF.

The V call is TRBV19, the J call TRBJ2-1, with 12 bases that match TRBD2. V trimming: 7 bases; J trimming: 9 bases; junction bases outside the gene matches: 7. This CDR3 is built from 14 residues. The germline CDR1 and CDR2 sequences are LNHDA and SQIVND (reference sequence). In DNA, the CDR3 is TGTGCCAGTATGGAGACTAGCGGGAGTTTTGAGCAGTTCTTC. It yields the protein CASMETSGSFEQFF.

V usage is TRBV7-9 and J usage is TRBJ2-7, with a weak D call TRBD2 (5 bases). CDR3 size: 14 residues. V was trimmed by 2 bases and J by 2 bases, leaving 10 bases between them. The germline V gene encodes CDR1 SEHNR and CDR2 FQNEAQ (reference sequence). The DNA of the CDR3 is TGTGCCAGCAGCTTATCGGGAACCGCCTACGAGCAGTACTTC. Its translation is CASSLSGTAYEQYF.

The chain is built from TRBV6-1 and TRBJ2-1; possible D gene TRBD2, 5 bases. The CDR3 extends over 15 amino acids. Germline CDR1 reads MNHNS; CDR2 reads SASEGT. V was shortened by 2 bases and J by 6 bases, with 14 bases between the two germline ends. The CDR3 region is CASSEIRGLPNEQFF. CDR3 bases: TGTGCCAGCAGTGAAATCCGGGGTCTCCCCAATGAGCAGTTCTTC.

The J gene is TRBJ2-2, the V gene TRBV7-9, with 13 bases identical to TRBD2. V dropped 9 bases and J dropped 0; count of bases not matched to a gene: 4. This CDR3 contains 16 residues. Germline V CDR1 and CDR2: SEHNR, FQNEAQ (reference sequence). The CDR3 sequence: CARLGTSGTNTGELFF. DNA of the CDR3: TGTGCCAGGCTTGGGACTAGCGGGACGAACACCGGGGAGCTGTTTTTT.

The chain is built from TRBV5-4 and TRBJ1-3; tentative D call: TRBD1 (5 bases). Germline CDR1 is SGHNT and CDR2 is YYREEE (reference sequence). The CDR3 covers 17 residues. The ends were cut back, 0 bases at V and 3 bases at J, with 16 bases in the middle. The CDR3 spells CASSLGGGASRGNTIYF. The CDR3, as DNA: TGTGCCAGCAGCTTGGGCGGAGGGGCGTCGCGTGGAAACACCATATATTTT.